This TCR beta chain was observed in a study of blood T cell repertoires in COVID-19. Study information: The United States, Italy and Spain provided the acute and convalescent COVID-19 samples. Nucleic acid was either cDNA or gDNA, and it came from T cells, B-cell-depleted T cells, or PBMCs.

In the original workflow: Reference gene primer amplification in the assay estimated nucleated cell counts. This table comes from immunoSEQ multiplex PCR, and its TCRdb copy is limited to in-frame clones, with some not included. D and trimming were read from the DNA, whereas the V and J calls and clone size are those reported in that table. The data hold about 33,000 clones, with 70% to 90% observed a single time. The sequence was obtained from a human donor in a cohort sampled during active COVID-19. Sequencing was performed on peripheral blood.

The CDR3 DNA follows: TGCGCCAGCAGCTTTGGGACAGCCTACGAGCAGTACTTC. It encodes CASSFGTAYEQYF. The V gene is TRBV5-1, the J gene TRBJ2-7; 7 bases map to TRBD1. After removal of 2 bases from V and 2 bases from J, the junction contained 1 base not matched to a gene. CDR3 length equals 13 residues. Germline V gene sequence: CDR1 SGHRS, CDR2 YFSETQ.